This T cell receptor beta chain stems from a study of identifying expanded T cells in peripheral blood (dated by TCRdb to the late 2010s). Background on the whole study: Separate aliquots of the same genomic DNA pool were sequenced to produce technical replicates, and four replicates were compared in pairs.

Points the paper makes about the study in general: The binomial model flagged about 1.2 differentially abundant clones between technical replicates, compared with about 17 over around 2 weeks and 19 over four weeks. In all healthy donors, the variance in clone template counts between samples taken roughly 14 days apart rose significantly as total template count increased. The authors expected that biological variance in healthy repertoires might rise further over much longer intervals, such as months to years. The beta-binomial model significantly reduced the number of clones called differentially abundant and the false-positive rate across all healthy-donor time intervals.

Concerning this clone itself: Its specific antigen is unknown. Base-call qualities are not available, and no considerably larger clone is one nucleotide away.

During the collection period, no infections or other immune events were recorded for the healthy donors. Blood repertoires from healthy donors were used as a training cohort for calibrating time-dependent variance in a beta-binomial model of differential abundance of T-cell clones. There were about ten healthy donors in the training cohort, of whom 3 were female and 7 were male. Donor ages ranged from about 29 to 65 years, with an average of roughly 46 years. Obtained from a commercial supplier, whole blood was collected from each healthy donor at three time points set around two weeks apart. Genomic DNA was extracted from unsorted whole blood for immunosequencing. TCRbeta CDR3 regions were profiled by bias-controlled multiplex PCR amplification of genomic DNA with the immunoSEQ Assay. The authors processed their data as follows. To quantify the absolute abundance of each unique TCRbeta CDR3 region, the sequences were collapsed and filtered. Two models were used to test differential abundance: a binomial model (Fisher-equivalent) and a beta-binomial model that adds time-dependent variance fitted from healthy donors. Clones with fewer than 5 combined templates were excluded, and clones with Benjamini-Hochberg FDR below 0.01 were called differentially abundant. Using the form v = (b*log(k)+a)^2, the beta-binomial variance was modeled as a function of the total template count across the two samples. TCRdb carries this immuneACCESS record with in-frame sequences only. Its versions omit some clonotypes, under half of them owing to an unresolved V gene in the studies checked, with the rest unexplained. V and J calls and clone size are as listed in that table; D and trimming were resolved from the DNA. This sample gives 80,000 to 90,000 clones in total; around 89% of them show up just once. The ten largest clones add up to around 3% of the sample.

V is clipped by 3 bases and J by 14 bases, and the sequence between their germline boundaries is 10 bases long. According to the germline V gene (reference sequence), CDR1 reads DFQATT and CDR2 reads SNEGSKA. Inclusive of the bounding cysteine and phenylalanine, the CDR3 is 9 residues long. Left in the record is the CDR3 DNA by itself, 27 bases read in frame from the first base. Specimen: blood. The receptor was isolated from a person aged 18 to 75 in good health. Recombination joined TRBV20-1 with TRBJ1-2; the D gene identity is not certain. The nucleotide sequence is TGCAGTGCTAGTACCCTAGCGACCTTC. Its translation is CSASTLATF.